What follows is one TCR beta chain and its context. Produced via immunoSEQ multiplex PCR; TCRdb's table is partial and in-frame only. The table records roughly 38,000 clones, about 86% of them present only once. This specimen belongs to a study of blood T cell repertoires in COVID-19. This receptor was obtained from a man between 70 and 80 years old with acute or convalescent COVID-19. The source material was peripheral blood.

In DNA form, the CDR3 reads TGTGCCAGCAGTAATCCGGGACAGAGAATACCCCTCCACTTT. Amino acid sequence: CASSNPGQRIPLHF. The chain carries TRBV27 and TRBJ1-6; 7 nucleotides match TRBD1. The V gene's germline CDR1 is MNHEY and CDR2 SMNVEV (reference sequence). The CDR3 has 14 residues. The ends lost 5 bases at V and 12 bases at J; junction bases unmatched: 10.